Below are 20 T cell receptor beta chains sequenced from a single sample in a study of T cells in narcolepsy. Clones were sequenced by immunoSEQ multiplex PCR, and TCRdb holds only the in-frame ones, with some missing. Of tens of thousands of clones listed, roughly 80% are singletons. The sequencing input was CD45RA- memory CD4+ T cells from PBMCs. These receptors were obtained from a human donor with narcolepsy.

The chain uses TRBV18 and TRBJ2-2, with 8 bases matching TRBD1. V lost 6 bases to trimming and J lost 4 bases; unmatched junction nucleotides: 7. The CDR3 has 15 amino acids. The V gene's germline CDR1 is KGHSH and CDR2 LQKENI. CDR3 nucleotide sequence: TGTGCCAGCTCGTCAGGACAGGGTCGCACCGGGGAGCTGTTTTTT. This codes for CASSSGQGRTGELFF.

This clone showed up just once. The chain carries TRBV9 and TRBJ2-1, with 13 bases that match TRBD2. The J segment lost 9 bases and the V segment lost 3 bases, leaving 9 bases of the junction unmatched. The CDR3 length is 16 residues. Germline V gene data show CDR1 as SGDLS and CDR2 as YYNGEE. The CDR3 region has the DNA TGTGCCAGCAGCGGTTCGGGACTAGCGGGAAGAAGTGAGCAGTTCTTC. It specifies CASSGSGLAGRSEQFF.

The rearrangement joins TRBV14 to TRBJ2-1; TRBD2 agrees at 8 bases. CDR3 length: 17 residues. The V segment lost 0 bases and the J segment 12 bases; nucleotides outside the gene matches: 16. Looked up from germline, CDR1 is SGHDN and CDR2 is FVKESK. The CDR3 DNA follows: TGTGCCAGCAGCCAAGACGCCACGGGAGGGATAATCCCGGGGCAGTTCTTC. Amino acids: CASSQDATGGIIPGQFF.

Only one count was recorded for this clone. V is TRBV5-1 and J is TRBJ1-1; D remains ambiguous. The CDR3 length is 14 residues. Per germline, CDR1 SGHRS and CDR2 YFSETQ. Trimming stripped 2 bases from V and 0 bases from J, with 8 bases between. This CDR3 is CASSLQNLNTEAFF. CDR3 nucleotides: TGCGCCAGCAGCTTACAGAACCTGAACACTGAAGCTTTCTTT.

V is TRBV4-3 and J is TRBJ2-3, with no clear D. Germline V lookup: CDR1 LGHNA, CDR2 YSLEER. This CDR3 is built from 15 residues. V lost 4 bases and J 4 bases, leaving 15 bases between the germline ends. This chain's CDR3 is CASSPQSFRADTQYF. CDR3 nucleotide sequence: TGCGCCAGCAGCCCCCAAAGTTTTCGTGCAGATACGCAGTATTTT.

The rearrangement joins TRBV2 to TRBJ1-6; unclear D gene. This CDR3 is 14 amino acids long. Germline CDR1 is SNHLY and CDR2 is FYNNEI. Trimming left V 6 bases short and J 7 bases short, with 13 bases between. CDR3 amino acids: CASRHGIDNSPLHF. CDR3 sequence (DNA): TGTGCCAGCAGACATGGGATCGACAATTCACCCCTCCACTTT. Using reference TRBV2 and TRBJ1-6 for the parts outside the CDR3, the full variable domain is EPEVTQTPSHQVTQMGQEVILRCVPISNHLYFYWYRQILGQKVEFLVSFYNNEISEKSEIFDDQFSVERPDGSNFTLKIRSTKLEDSAMYFCASRHGIDNSPLHFGNGTRLTVT.

V usage is TRBV2 and J usage is TRBJ2-7; D not certain. V was pared by 5 bases and J by 3 bases, with 8 bases between. There are 12 residues in the CDR3. The germline gives CDR1 SNHLY, CDR2 FYNNEI. The DNA for the CDR3 is TGTGCCAGCAGTTACTCCGGCTACGAGCAGTACTTC. It specifies CASSYSGYEQYF.

The chain couples TRBV25-1 to TRBJ2-1; possible D gene TRBD1, 6 bases. Trimming shortened V by 4 bases and J by 7 bases, and 11 bases separated the two germline ends. The CDR3 loop spans 13 amino acids. Germline lookup yields CDR1 MGHDK and CDR2 SYGVNS. The DNA for the CDR3 is TGTGCCAGCAGTGGCACAGGGCCGAATGAGCAGTTCTTC. Its protein is CASSGTGPNEQFF.

The chain carries TRBV28 and TRBJ2-2; D is ambiguous. Germline V lookup: CDR1 MDHEN, CDR2 SYDVKM. V was cut by 7 bases and J by 3 bases, with 12 bases left in between. CDR3 length equals 14 residues. This CDR3 reads CASIRTPDTGELFF. The CDR3 nucleotides read TGTGCCAGCATTAGAACCCCGGACACCGGGGAGCTGTTTTTT.

The chain recombines TRBV4-1 with TRBJ2-3, with a tentative D call TRBD2 (6 bases). The CDR3 has 14 amino acids. V was pared by 1 base and J by 4 bases, with 9 bases between. Germline CDR1 is MGHRA and CDR2 is YSYEKL. The CDR3 DNA reads TGCGCCAGCAGCCAAGCAGCGGGCGCAGATACGCAGTATTTT. Translated, it gives CASSQAAGADTQYF.

The J gene is TRBJ2-7, the V gene TRBV6-1, with D possibly being TRBD2 (7 bases). Looked up from germline, CDR1 is MNHNS and CDR2 is SASEGT. The V end was cut by 7 bases, the J end by 4 bases, with 14 bases between. The CDR3 totals 13 residues. CDR3: CASTNGGAYEQYF. The CDR3 bases are TGTGCCAGCACCAATGGGGGGGCTTACGAGCAGTACTTC.

The rearrangement joins TRBV27 to TRBJ2-6, with TRBD1 identical over 11 bases. This CDR3 is 17 amino acids long. V lost 6 bases, J lost 0 bases, and 4 bases stayed unmatched. Per the germline V gene, CDR1 is MNHEY and CDR2 is SMNVEV (reference sequence). CDR3 sequence: CASSLGTGGSGANVLTF. The CDR3 coding sequence is TGTGCCAGCAGCCTAGGGACAGGGGGCTCTGGGGCCAACGTCCTGACTTTC.

A few counts support this clone. The chain joins TRBV19 to TRBJ2-6; D gene ambiguous. Germline values: CDR1 LNHDA, CDR2 SQIVND (reference sequence). The CDR3 totals 14 residues. V was pared by 7 bases and J by 4 bases, with 11 bases between. The DNA of the CDR3 is TGTGCCAGTAACGTGGGTTCAGGGGCCAACGTCCTGACTTTC. This encodes CASNVGSGANVLTF.

This clone is judged medium-sized. The rearrangement uses TRBV6-5 and TRBJ1-2; no clear D gene. Trimming took 8 bases from V and 4 from J, leaving 17 bases between them. Germline-derived CDR1 and CDR2 are MNHEY and SVGAGI. The CDR3 has 14 residues. The CDR3, as DNA: TGTGCCAGCTCGCGTGGCAGTATTGGCTATGGCTACACCTTC. It yields the protein CASSRGSIGYGYTF.

The chain couples TRBV19 to TRBJ1-1; TRBD1 matches 9 bases. Germline CDR1 is LNHDA and CDR2 is SQIVND (reference sequence). V shed 9 bases and J 8 bases; nucleotides not matched to a gene: 16. This CDR3 has 15 amino acids. CDR3 DNA sequence: TGTGCCAGCAGCTTTGGGGGACAGGGTAGAGAAGAAGCTTTCTTT. As protein: CASSFGGQGREEAFF.

V gene TRBV7-9 combines with J gene TRBJ2-1, with 7 bases aligning to TRBD2. CDR1 and CDR2 from the germline V gene are SEHNR and FQNEAQ (reference sequence). V shed 1 base, J shed 0 bases, and the junction held 3 bases outside the gene matches. The CDR3 runs 16 residues. The CDR3: CASSLVGGSSYNEQFF. The CDR3 DNA follows: TGTGCCAGCAGCTTAGTTGGCGGGAGCTCCTACAATGAGCAGTTCTTC. The complete variable domain, with remaining parts taken from reference TRBV7-9 and TRBJ2-1, reads DTGVSQNPRHKITKRGQNVTFRCDPISEHNRLYWYRQTLGQGPEFLTYFQNEAQLEKSRLLSDRFSAERPKGSFSTLEIQRTEQGDSAMYLCASSLVGGSSYNEQFFGPGTRLTVL.

The CDR3 bases are TGTGCCAGTTCACGGGCAGGGTCGAACACCGGGGAGCTGTTTTTT. Amino acid sequence: CASSRAGSNTGELFF. The rearrangement uses TRBV19 and TRBJ2-2, with D perhaps matching TRBD1 (5 bases). CDR1 and CDR2 from the germline V gene are LNHDA and SQIVND (reference sequence). Trimming took off 8 bases at V and 0 bases at J, with 13 bases between the two ends. The CDR3 covers 15 residues.

This rearrangement joins TRBV10-3 to TRBJ2-7, with TRBD2 identical over 7 bases. The CDR3 totals 16 residues. CDR1 and CDR2 (germline): ENHRY, SYGVKD. J was trimmed by 3 bases and V by 2 bases; bases with no gene match: 10. The CDR3 reads CAISEKEAGEGYEQYF. The CDR3 bases are TGTGCCATCAGTGAGAAAGAGGCGGGAGAGGGCTACGAGCAGTACTTC.

The V call is TRBV7-2, the J call TRBJ2-5; the D gene is possibly TRBD1 (5 bases). The V end was cut by 2 bases, the J end by 5 bases, with 12 bases between. The germline V gene has CDR1 SGHTA and CDR2 FQGNSA. This CDR3 contains 14 residues. The CDR3 DNA reads TGTGCCAGCAGCTTATCGGCAGGGTACGAGACCCAGTACTTC. Translating gives CASSLSAGYETQYF.

This chain joins TRBV20-1 and TRBJ2-1; D remains ambiguous. This CDR3 region has 11 residues. From germline, CDR1 is DFQATT and CDR2 SNEGSKA (reference sequence). V dropped 3 bases and J dropped 8 bases, with 8 bases sitting between them. The chain's CDR3 is CSASRGDEQFF. DNA of the CDR3: TGCAGTGCTAGCCGAGGCGATGAGCAGTTCTTC.